Listed below are T cell receptor beta chains from one sample, sequenced in a study of T cells in Graves' hyperthyroidism and ophthalmopathy. TCRdb called the multiplex PCR reads again in MiXCR, with one record for every CDR3 protein. The sample lists about 52,000 distinct CDR3 sequences; approximately 48% were seen once. Material for sequencing was blood. All receptors come from a woman between 45 and 65 years old with Graves' ophthalmopathy. The CDR3 runs from the conserved cysteine through the conserved F or W.

j_gene | v_gene | CDR3aa
TRBJ2-7 | TRBV19 | CASSVYSGAYEQYF
TRBJ1-2 | TRBV5-1 | CASSLAVTGTYGYTF
TRBJ2-1 | TRBV24-1 | CATSDLSSASNNEQFF
TRBJ2-1 | TRBV20-1 | CSARGSGGPNSGQFF
TRBJ2-6 | TRBV7-6 | CASSLGTAGANVLTF
TRBJ1-2 | TRBV6-1 | CASPGFEEGYTF
TRBJ1-1 | TRBV15 | CATSRDLGGNTEAFF
TRBJ2-2 | TRBV7-3 | CASSLTGQGLPGELFF
TRBJ1-3 | TRBV5-4 | CASRLGQGNTIYF
TRBJ1-4 | TRBV3-1 | CATMGQGDEKPFF
TRBJ2-5 | TRBV7-2 | CASSSSSGRGDGETQYF
TRBJ2-5 | TRBV7-3 | CASFFGFADLSEAQYF
TRBJ2-3 | TRBV10-1 | CASGDSSTQYF
TRBJ1-2 | TRBV5-6 | CASSLGTGDGYTF
TRBJ2-1 | TRBV5-8 | CASSLGTGEEQFF
TRBJ2-5 | TRBV29-1 | CSDRTSGSPQETQYF
TRBJ1-3 | TRBV28 | CASFGNTIYF
TRBJ2-3 | TRBV24-1 | CATSDTRTRDTQYF
TRBJ2-2 | TRBV6-4 | CASRLLAGDTGELFF
TRBJ2-3 | TRBV28 | CASSLRGLAEIADTQYF
TRBJ2-1 | TRBV24-1 | CATEAGAYNEQFF
TRBJ1-1 | TRBV20-1 | CSASQALNTEAFF
TRBJ2-6 | TRBV7-2 | CASSRKDRGISGANVLTF
TRBJ2-6 | TRBV24-1 | CATSDRQTGAGANVLTF
TRBJ2-7 | TRBV19 | CASSNALEQYF
TRBJ2-1 | TRBV7-6 | CASSFSGRTYNEQFF
TRBJ2-1 | TRBV7-7 | CASSRTSGTDNEQFF
TRBJ2-3 | TRBV25-1 | CASRTGTTSTDTQYF
TRBJ2-2 | TRBV7-3 | CASGTWGGELFF
TRBJ2-7 | TRBV6-6 | CASSYSMAGISAYKQYF
TRBJ2-3 | TRBV29-1 | CSVSPAGSSTDTQYF
TRBJ1-2 | TRBV7-2 | CASSSTSGGTYGYTF
TRBJ1-2 | TRBV25-1 | CASSERTGLNYGYTF
TRBJ2-1 | TRBV2 | CASSDTRLEQFF
TRBJ2-3 | TRBV25-1 | CASSVSGRAGTDTQYF
TRBJ2-3 | TRBV4-3 | CASSQDFEGGPHNEQYF
TRBJ1-1 | TRBV2 | CASSEESGEALF
TRBJ2-1 | TRBV7-3 | CASSLPSGRAEEQFF
TRBJ1-6 | TRBV4-1 | CASSQVPGSPLHF
TRBJ2-5 | TRBV7-2 | CASSQVGAEETQYF
TRBJ1-4 | TRBV5-4 | CASSLAGANATNEKLFF
TRBJ1-5 | TRBV7-9 | CASSLARFNEHF
TRBJ2-1 | TRBV15 | CATSSQREGYHEQFF
TRBJ1-5 | TRBV12-3/TRBV12-4 | CASSPSSGDQPQHF
TRBJ2-7 | TRBV20-1 | CSAESAGLPSYEQYF
TRBJ2-5 | TRBV5-6 | CASSSARASGTQYF
TRBJ1-6 | TRBV20-1 | CSANQGGSREAPLHF
TRBJ2-3 | TRBV11-3 | CASSASSGGGDNPAF
TRBJ1-1 | TRBV10-3 | CAISEWGGARTEAFF
TRBJ2-3 | TRBV10-3 | CAISEGSGGTDTQYF
TRBJ1-1 | TRBV5-4 | CASSRNGIATGDTEAFF
TRBJ2-7 | TRBV29-1 | CSVRTGFYEQYF